Given below is one TCR beta chain in context. The sample is drawn from a study of T-cell memory formation after mild COVID-19. TCRdb processed the 5' RACE reads anew with MiXCR; each CDR3 protein has one entry. The sample includes 500,000 to 600,000 distinct CDR3 sequences, about a sixth of them seen just once. Germline CDR1 reads LNHDA; CDR2 reads SQIVND (reference sequence). The CDR3 is 16 residues long. The ends lost 9 bases at V and 7 bases at J; junction bases unmatched: 18. This TCR was sampled from an adult woman who had mild COVID-19 (a few samples of this study predate the infection). Cell type and time point are not known. The sample consisted of PBMCs or a T cell subset sorted from them (not recorded which). The rearrangement joins TRBV19 to TRBJ2-1; 7 nucleotides match TRBD1. CDR3 amino acids: CASRRTTGIGENEQFF. CDR3 bases: TGTGCCAGCAGGAGGACGACAGGGATTGGGGAAAATGAGCAGTTCTTC.